Detailed here is one T cell receptor beta chain. Its antigen remains unidentified. This record belongs to a study of T cell repertoires and HLA-DP antigens. Study information: Transduced HeLa cells presented HLA-DP to CD4+ T cells. One alloantigen had ten groove amino acid differences from self, the other one.

The protocol was immunoSEQ multiplex PCR, while the TCRdb copy is restricted to in-frame clones and leaves out a portion. Of some 120,000 clones listed, about 91% were seen once; the top ten hold roughly 0.3%. Average purity of the negatively selected CD4+ T cells was about 98%. The CDR3 is 15 amino acids. The V gene end was trimmed by 7 bases and the J gene end by 6 bases; junction bases not matched to a gene: 6. Germline V gene lookup returns CDR1 MDHEN and CDR2 SYDVKM. Specimen: CD4+ T cells from PBMCs. This rearrangement joins TRBV28 to TRBJ2-2; 12 nucleotides agree with TRBD2. The TCR comes from a woman aged 18-30 years in good health and CMV-seronegative. Here the CDR3 reads CASNLAGGLPGELFF. The CDR3 DNA reads as TGTGCCAGCAACCTAGCGGGGGGGTTGCCCGGGGAGCTGTTTTTT.